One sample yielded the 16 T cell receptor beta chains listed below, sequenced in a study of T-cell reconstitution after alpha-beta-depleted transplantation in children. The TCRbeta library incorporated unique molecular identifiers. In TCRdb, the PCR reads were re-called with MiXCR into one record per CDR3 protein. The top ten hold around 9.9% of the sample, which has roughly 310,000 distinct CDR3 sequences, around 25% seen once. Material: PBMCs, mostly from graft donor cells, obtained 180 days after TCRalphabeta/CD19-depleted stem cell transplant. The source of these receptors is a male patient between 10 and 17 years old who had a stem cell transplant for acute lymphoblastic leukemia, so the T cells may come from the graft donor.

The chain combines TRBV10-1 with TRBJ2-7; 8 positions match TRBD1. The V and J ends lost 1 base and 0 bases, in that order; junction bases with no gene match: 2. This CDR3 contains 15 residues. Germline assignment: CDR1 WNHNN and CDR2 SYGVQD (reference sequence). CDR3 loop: CASSELQGGSYEQYF. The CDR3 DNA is TGCGCCAGCAGTGAGTTACAGGGGGGCTCCTACGAGCAGTACTTC.

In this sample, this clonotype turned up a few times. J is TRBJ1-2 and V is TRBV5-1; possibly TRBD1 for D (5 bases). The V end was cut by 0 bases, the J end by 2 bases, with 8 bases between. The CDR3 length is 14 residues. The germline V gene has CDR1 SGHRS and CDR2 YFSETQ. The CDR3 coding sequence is TGCGCCAGCAGCTTGGACAGGTGGAACTATGGCTACACCTTC. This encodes CASSLDRWNYGYTF.

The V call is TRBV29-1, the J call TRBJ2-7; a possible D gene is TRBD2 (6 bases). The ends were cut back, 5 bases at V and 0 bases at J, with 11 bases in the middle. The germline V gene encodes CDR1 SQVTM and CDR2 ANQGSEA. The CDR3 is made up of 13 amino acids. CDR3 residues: CSVPGTYSYEQYF. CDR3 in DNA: TGCAGCGTTCCCGGGACTTACTCCTACGAGCAGTACTTC.

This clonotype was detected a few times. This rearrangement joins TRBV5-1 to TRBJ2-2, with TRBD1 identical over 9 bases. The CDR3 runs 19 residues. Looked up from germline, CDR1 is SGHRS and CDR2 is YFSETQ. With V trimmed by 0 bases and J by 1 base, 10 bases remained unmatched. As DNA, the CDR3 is TGCGCCAGCAGCTTGGTGGGACAGGGTAGACGCCTGAACACCGGGGAGCTGTTTTTT. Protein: CASSLVGQGRRLNTGELFF.

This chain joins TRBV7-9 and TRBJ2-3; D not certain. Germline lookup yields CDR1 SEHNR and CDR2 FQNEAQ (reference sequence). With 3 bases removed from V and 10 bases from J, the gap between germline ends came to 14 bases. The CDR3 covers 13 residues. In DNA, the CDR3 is TGTGCCAGCAGCTTTTACGGACCTATTTCGCAGTATTTT. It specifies CASSFYGPISQYF.

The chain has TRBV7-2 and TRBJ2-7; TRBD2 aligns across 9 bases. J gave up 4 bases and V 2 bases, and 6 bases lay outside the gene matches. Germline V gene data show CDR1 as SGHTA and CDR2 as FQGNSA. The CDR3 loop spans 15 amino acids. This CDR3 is CASSLRVAGAYEQYF. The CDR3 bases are TGTGCCAGCAGCTTAAGGGTAGCGGGAGCTTACGAGCAGTACTTC.

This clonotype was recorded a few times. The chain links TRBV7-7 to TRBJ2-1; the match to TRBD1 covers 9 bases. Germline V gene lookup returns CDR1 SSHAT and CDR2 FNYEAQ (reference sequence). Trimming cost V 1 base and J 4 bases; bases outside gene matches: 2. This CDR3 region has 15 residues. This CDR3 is CASSLGGTGYNEQFF. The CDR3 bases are TGTGCCAGCAGCTTAGGCGGGACAGGGTACAATGAGCAGTTCTTC.

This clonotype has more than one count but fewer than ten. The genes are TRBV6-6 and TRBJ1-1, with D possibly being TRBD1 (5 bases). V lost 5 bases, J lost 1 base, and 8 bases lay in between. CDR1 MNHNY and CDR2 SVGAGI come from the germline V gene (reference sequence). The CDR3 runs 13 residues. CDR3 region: CASSSGTNTEAFF. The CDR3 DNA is TGTGCCAGCAGTAGCGGGACGAACACTGAAGCTTTCTTT.

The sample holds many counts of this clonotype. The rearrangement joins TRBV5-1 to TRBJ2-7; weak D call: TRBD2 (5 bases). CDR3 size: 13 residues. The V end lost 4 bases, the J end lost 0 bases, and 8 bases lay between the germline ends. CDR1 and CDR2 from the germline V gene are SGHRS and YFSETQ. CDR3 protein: CASSTGNSYEQYF. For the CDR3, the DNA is TGCGCCAGCAGCACCGGGAACTCCTACGAGCAGTACTTC.

CDR3: CASSRQGANSYNEQFF. The CDR3 DNA sequence: TGTGCCAGCAGCCGACAGGGGGCCAACTCCTACAATGAGCAGTTCTTC. This rearrangement joins TRBV12-3 or TRBV12-4 to TRBJ2-1; TRBD1 matches at 10 bases. CDR3 length: 16 amino acids. Germline trimming cut 6 bases from V and 0 bases from J; bases unmatched to any gene: 5.

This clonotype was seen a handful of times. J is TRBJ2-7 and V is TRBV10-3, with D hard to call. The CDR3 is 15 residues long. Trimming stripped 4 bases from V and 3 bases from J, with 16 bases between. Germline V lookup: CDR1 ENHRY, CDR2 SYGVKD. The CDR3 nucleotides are TGTGCCATCAGTGTATACGCCGGATTCGTCTACGAGCAGTACTTC. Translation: CAISVYAGFVYEQYF.

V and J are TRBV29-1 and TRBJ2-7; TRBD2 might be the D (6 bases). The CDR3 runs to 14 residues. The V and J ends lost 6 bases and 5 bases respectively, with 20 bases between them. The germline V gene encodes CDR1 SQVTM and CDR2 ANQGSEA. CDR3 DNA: TGCAGCGTAGAAAAGCGGGCAGCCGTCCACGAGCAGTACTTC. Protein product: CSVEKRAAVHEQYF.

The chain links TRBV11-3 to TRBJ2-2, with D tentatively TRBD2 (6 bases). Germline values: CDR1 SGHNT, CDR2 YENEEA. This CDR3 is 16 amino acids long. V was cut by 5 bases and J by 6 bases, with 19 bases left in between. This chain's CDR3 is CASSPRSGGPPGELFF. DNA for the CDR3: TGTGCCAGCAGCCCCAGATCCGGAGGGCCCCCCGGGGAGCTGTTTTTT. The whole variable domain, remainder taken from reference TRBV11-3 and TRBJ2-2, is EAGVVQSPRYKIIEKKQPVAFWCNPISGHNTLYWYLQNLGQGPELLIRYENEEAVDDSQLPKDRFSAERLKGVDSTLKIQPAELGDSAVYLCASSPRSGGPPGELFFGEGSRLTVL.

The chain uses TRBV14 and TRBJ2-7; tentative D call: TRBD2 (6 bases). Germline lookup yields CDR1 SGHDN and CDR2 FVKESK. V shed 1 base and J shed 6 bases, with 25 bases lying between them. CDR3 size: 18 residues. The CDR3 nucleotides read TGTGCCAGCAGCCAAGGCGGGATGCAGGCGTCACTCTATGGCGAGCAGTACTTC. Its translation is CASSQGGMQASLYGEQYF. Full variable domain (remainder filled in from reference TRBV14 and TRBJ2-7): EAGVTQFPSHSVIEKGQTVTLRCDPISGHDNLYWYRRVMGKEIKFLLHFVKESKQDESGMPNNRFLAERTGGTYSTLKVQPAELEDSGVYFCASSQGGMQASLYGEQYFGPGTRLTVT.

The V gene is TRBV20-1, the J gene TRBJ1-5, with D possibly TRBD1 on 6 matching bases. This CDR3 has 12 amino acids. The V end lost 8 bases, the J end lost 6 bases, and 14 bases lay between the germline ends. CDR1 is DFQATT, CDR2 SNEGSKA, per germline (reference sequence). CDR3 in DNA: TGCAGTACCGGGGGGCTCGGTCAGCCCCAGCATTTT. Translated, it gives CSTGGLGQPQHF.

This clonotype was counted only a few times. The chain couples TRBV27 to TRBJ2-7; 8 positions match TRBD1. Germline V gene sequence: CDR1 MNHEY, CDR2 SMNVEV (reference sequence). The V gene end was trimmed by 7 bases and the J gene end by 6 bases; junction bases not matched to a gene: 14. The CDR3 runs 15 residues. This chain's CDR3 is CASMGLGTGGGEQYF. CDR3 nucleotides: TGTGCCAGCATGGGGCTGGGGACAGGAGGAGGCGAGCAGTACTTC.